This T cell receptor beta chain was identified during a study of OX40 agonist ivuxolimab in advanced cancers. Study-wide background: Each dose-escalation patient presented with hepatocellular carcinoma, melanoma, renal cell or head and neck cancer.

A remark on this clone: Its antigen remains unknown.

General observations from the study: On average, CD8+ T cells showed a greater number of expanded clones than CD4+. At 0.1 to 3.0 mg/kg, CD4+ and CD8+ blood T cells expanded clonally by week 6.

Produced via immunoSEQ multiplex PCR; TCRdb's table is partial and in-frame only. The data show tens of thousands of clones, with approximately 77% seen just once and less than 0.55% held by the top ten. The CDR3 totals 15 residues. CDR1 is SEHNR, CDR2 FQNEAQ, per germline (reference sequence). V dropped 5 bases and J dropped 4; count of bases not matched to a gene: 7. J is TRBJ2-3 and V is TRBV7-9; 9 positions match TRBD1. This clonotype originated in an adult with an advanced solid tumor such as melanoma, head and neck, liver or kidney cancer. The sequencing used CD4+ or CD8+ T cells sorted from blood, collected in a trial of the OX40 agonist ivuxolimab. CDR3 in amino acids: CASSRGDREADTQYF. Here the CDR3 DNA reads TGTGCCAGCAGCCGGGGGGACAGGGAAGCAGATACGCAGTATTTT.